The TCR beta chain described here comes from a study of cytotoxic CD8 clonotypes in ibrutinib-treated CLL. The CDR3 totals 14 residues. Trimming pared 4 bases from V and 2 bases from J, leaving 9 bases between. Germline-derived CDR1 and CDR2 are SGHDN and FVKESK. Using immunoSEQ multiplex PCR, the repertoire was profiled, and TCRdb retains in-frame clones only, with some absent. This sample has about 56,000 clones, with around 60% found just once. The clonotype comes from a human donor with chronic lymphocytic leukemia. The V gene is TRBV14, the J gene TRBJ1-3, with D unclear. Sequencing used PBMCs, obtained after 24 months of ibrutinib treatment. The chain's CDR3 is CASSPGLAGNTIYF. CDR3 nucleotide sequence: TGTGCCAGCAGCCCTGGGTTGGCTGGAAACACCATATATTTT.